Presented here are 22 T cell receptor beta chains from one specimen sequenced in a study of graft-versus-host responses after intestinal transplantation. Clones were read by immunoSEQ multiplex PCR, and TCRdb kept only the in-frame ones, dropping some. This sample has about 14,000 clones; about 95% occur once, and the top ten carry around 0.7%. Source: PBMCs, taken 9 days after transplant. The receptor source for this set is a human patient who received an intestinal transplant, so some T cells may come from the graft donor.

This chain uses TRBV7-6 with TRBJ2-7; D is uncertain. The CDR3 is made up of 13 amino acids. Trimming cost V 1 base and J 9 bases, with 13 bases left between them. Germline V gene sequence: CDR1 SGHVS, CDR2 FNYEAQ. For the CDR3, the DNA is TGTGCCAGCAGCTTAGTCCTAGAGGATAGGCAGTACTTC. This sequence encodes CASSLVLEDRQYF.

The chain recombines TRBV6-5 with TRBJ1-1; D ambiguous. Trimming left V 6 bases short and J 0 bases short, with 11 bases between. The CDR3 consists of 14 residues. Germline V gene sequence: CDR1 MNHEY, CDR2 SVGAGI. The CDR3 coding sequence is TGTGCCAGCAGGTATAGAGTACTGAACACTGAAGCTTTCTTT. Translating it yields CASRYRVLNTEAFF.

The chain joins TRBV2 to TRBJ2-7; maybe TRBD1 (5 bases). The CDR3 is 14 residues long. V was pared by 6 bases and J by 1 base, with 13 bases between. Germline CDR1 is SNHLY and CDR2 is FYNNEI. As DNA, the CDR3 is TGTGCCAGCAGACTTACGACAGTTTCCTACGAGCAGTACTTC. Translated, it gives CASRLTTVSYEQYF. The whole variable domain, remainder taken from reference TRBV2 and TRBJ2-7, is EPEVTQTPSHQVTQMGQEVILRCVPISNHLYFYWYRQILGQKVEFLVSFYNNEISEKSEIFDDQFSVERPDGSNFTLKIRSTKLEDSAMYFCASRLTTVSYEQYFGPGTRLTVT.

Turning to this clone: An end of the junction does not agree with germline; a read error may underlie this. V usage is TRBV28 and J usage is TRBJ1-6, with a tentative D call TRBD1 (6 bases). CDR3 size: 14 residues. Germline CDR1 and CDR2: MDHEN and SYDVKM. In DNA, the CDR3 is TGTGCCAGTCGTATGGGGGCTCCTGATTCACCCCTCCGCTTT. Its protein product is CASRMGAPDSPLRF.

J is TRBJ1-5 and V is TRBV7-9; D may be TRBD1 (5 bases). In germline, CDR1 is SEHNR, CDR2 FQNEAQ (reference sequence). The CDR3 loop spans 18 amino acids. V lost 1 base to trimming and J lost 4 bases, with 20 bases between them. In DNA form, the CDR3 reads TGTGCCAGCAGCTTAGGTCCGCGGACAACGACGATTAATCAGCCCCAGCATTTT. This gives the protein CASSLGPRTTTINQPQHF.

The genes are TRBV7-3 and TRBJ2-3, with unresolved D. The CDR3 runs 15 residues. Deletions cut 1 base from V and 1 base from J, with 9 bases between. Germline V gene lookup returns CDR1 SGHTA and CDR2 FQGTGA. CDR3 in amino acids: CASSLIPRGTDTQYF. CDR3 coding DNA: TGTGCCAGCAGCTTAATACCTAGGGGCACAGATACGCAGTATTTT.

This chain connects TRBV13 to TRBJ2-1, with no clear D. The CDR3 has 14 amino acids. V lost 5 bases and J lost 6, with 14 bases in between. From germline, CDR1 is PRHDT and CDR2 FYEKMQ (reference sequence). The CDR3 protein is CASSPILVPNEQFF. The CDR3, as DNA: TGTGCCAGCAGCCCGATATTAGTCCCCAATGAGCAGTTCTTC.

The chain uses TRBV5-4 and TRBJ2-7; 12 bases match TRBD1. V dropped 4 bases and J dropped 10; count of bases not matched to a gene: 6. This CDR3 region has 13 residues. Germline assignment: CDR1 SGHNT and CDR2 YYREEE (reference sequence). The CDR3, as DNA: TGTGCCAGCAGCGCGGGACAGGGGGCGATCCAGTACTTC. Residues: CASSAGQGAIQYF.

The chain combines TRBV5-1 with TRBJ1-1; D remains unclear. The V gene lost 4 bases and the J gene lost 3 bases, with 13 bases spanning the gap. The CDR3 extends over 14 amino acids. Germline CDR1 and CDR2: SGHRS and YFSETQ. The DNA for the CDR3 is TGCGCCAGCAGCCCGGAGCCAAGGGACACTGAAGCTTTCTTT. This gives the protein CASSPEPRDTEAFF.

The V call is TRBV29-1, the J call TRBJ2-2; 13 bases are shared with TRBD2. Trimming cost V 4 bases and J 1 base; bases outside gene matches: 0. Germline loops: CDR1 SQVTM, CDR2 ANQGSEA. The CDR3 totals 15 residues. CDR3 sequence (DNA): TGCAGCGTTGGGACTAGCGGGAGGAACACCGGGGAGCTGTTTTTT. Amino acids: CSVGTSGRNTGELFF.

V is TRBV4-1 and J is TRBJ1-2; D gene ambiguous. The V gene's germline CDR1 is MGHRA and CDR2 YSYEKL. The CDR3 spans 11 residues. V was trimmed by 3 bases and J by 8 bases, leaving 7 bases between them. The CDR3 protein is CASSQAGGYTF. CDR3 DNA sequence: TGCGCCAGCAGCCAGGCGGGGGGCTACACCTTC.

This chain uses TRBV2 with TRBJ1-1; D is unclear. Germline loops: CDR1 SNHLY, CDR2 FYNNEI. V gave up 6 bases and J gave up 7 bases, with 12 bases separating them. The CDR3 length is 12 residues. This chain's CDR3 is CASSGPRGEAFF. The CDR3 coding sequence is TGTGCCAGCAGCGGGCCTCGGGGTGAAGCTTTCTTT. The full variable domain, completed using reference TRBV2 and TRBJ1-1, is EPEVTQTPSHQVTQMGQEVILRCVPISNHLYFYWYRQILGQKVEFLVSFYNNEISEKSEIFDDQFSVERPDGSNFTLKIRSTKLEDSAMYFCASSGPRGEAFFGQGTRLTVV.

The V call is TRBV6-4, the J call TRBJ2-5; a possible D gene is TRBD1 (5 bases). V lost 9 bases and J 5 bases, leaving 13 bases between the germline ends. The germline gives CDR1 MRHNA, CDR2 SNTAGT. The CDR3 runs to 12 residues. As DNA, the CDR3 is TGTGCCAGGACCAGGGTTCTGGAGACCCAGTACTTC. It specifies CARTRVLETQYF.

CDR3 DNA sequence: TGTGCCAGCAGCGTAGTCGGGAGCTCCTACAATGAGCAGTTCTTC. Amino acids: CASSVVGSSYNEQFF. V gene TRBV9 combines with J gene TRBJ2-1; D is perhaps TRBD2 (6 bases). Trimming took 0 bases from V and 0 from J, leaving 7 bases between them. Germline V lookup: CDR1 SGDLS, CDR2 YYNGEE. The CDR3 has 15 residues.

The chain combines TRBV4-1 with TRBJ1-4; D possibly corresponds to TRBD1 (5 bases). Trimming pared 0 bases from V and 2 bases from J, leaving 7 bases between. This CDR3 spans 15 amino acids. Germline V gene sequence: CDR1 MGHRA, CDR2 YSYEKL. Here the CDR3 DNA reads TGCGCCAGCAGCCAAGACGGGGGGACTAATGAAAAACTGTTTTTT. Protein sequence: CASSQDGGTNEKLFF.

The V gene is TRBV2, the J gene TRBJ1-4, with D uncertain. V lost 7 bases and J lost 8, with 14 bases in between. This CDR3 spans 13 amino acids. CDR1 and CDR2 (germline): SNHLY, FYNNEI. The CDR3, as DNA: TGTGCCAGCACTGACGGACCGAACGAAAAACTGTTTTTT. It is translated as CASTDGPNEKLFF.

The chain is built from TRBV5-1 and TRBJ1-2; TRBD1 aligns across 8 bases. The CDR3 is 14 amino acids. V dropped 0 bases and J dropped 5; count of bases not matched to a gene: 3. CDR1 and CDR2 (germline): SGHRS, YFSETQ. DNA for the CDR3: TGCGCCAGCAGCTTGGAGGGACAGGCTTATGGCTACACCTTC. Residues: CASSLEGQAYGYTF. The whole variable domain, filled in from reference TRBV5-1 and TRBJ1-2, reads KAGVTQTPRYLIKTRGQQVTLSCSPISGHRSVSWYQQTPGQGLQFLFEYFSETQRNKGNFPGRFSGRQFSNSRSEMNVSTLELGDSALYLCASSLEGQAYGYTFGSGTRLTVV.

The DNA for the CDR3 is TGTGCCAGCAGTTATACGCGAGGATTCTTT. Protein product: CASSYTRGFF. The V gene is TRBV6-9, the J gene TRBJ1-1; no clear D gene. The CDR3 is 10 amino acids. V dropped 2 bases and J dropped 14 bases, with 9 bases sitting between them. Germline V gene lookup returns CDR1 MNHGY and CDR2 SVAAGI.

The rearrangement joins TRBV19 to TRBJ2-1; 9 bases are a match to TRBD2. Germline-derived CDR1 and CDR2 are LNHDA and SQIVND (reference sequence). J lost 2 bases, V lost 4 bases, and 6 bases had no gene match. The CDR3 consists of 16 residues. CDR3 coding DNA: TGTGCCAGTAGTACCAGAACTAGCGGGCCCTACAATGAGCAGTTCTTC. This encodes CASSTRTSGPYNEQFF.

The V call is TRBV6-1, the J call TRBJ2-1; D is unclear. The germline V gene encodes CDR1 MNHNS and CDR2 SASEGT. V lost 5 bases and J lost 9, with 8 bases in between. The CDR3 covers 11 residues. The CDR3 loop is CASSPGFEQFF. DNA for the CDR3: TGTGCCAGCAGTCCGGGCTTTGAGCAGTTCTTC.

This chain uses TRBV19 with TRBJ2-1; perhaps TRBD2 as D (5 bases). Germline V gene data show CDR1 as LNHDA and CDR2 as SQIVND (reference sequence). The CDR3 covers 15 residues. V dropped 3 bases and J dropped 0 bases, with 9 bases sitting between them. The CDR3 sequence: CASSISAGSYNEQFF. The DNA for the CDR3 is TGTGCCAGTAGTATCTCTGCGGGCTCCTACAATGAGCAGTTCTTC.

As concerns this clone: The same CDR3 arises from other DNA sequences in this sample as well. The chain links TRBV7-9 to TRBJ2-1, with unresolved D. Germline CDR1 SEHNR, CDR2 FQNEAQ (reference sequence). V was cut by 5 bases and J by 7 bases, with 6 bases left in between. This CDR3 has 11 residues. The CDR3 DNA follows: TGTGCCAGCAGCCTCGGGAATGAGCAGTTCTTC. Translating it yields CASSLGNEQFF. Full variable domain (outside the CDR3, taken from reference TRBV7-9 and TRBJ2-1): DTGVSQNPRHKITKRGQNVTFRCDPISEHNRLYWYRQTLGQGPEFLTYFQNEAQLEKSRLLSDRFSAERPKGSFSTLEIQRTEQGDSAMYLCASSLGNEQFFGPGTRLTVL.